This TCR beta chain derives from a study of post-analysis software for immune sequencing data. Points from the study as a whole: Under the F measure, samples that were prepared in one batch clustered strongly together. Relative to controls, patients with multiple sclerosis showed significantly lower normalized Chao1 diversity. Roughly five TRBV segments appeared more often in patients than in controls, and TRBV5-6, TRBV5-1 and TRBV20-1 were among these.

TCR beta cDNA libraries included unique molecular identifiers. The T cell input of roughly 0.9 to 11 million gave around 540,000 cDNA molecules. Each CDR3 protein gets one entry after TCRdb re-called the PCR reads with MiXCR. The sample holds more than 500,000 distinct CDR3 sequences, around a third seen once. The CDR3 contains 15 residues. The junction had 12 bases not matched to a gene; V was cut back by 5 bases and J by 11 bases. The germline CDR1 and CDR2 sequences are PRHDT and FYEKMQ (reference sequence). As to this clonotype: Its antigen is as yet unknown.

The sample taken for sequencing was blood. The J gene is TRBJ2-5, the V gene TRBV13, with 12 bases fitting TRBD2. The sequence derives from a girl aged 2-17 years with multiple sclerosis. This CDR3 is CASSTRTSGEREQYF. As DNA, the CDR3 is TGTGCCAGCAGCACGAGGACTAGCGGGGAGCGGGAGCAGTACTTC.